This T cell receptor (beta chain) is from a study of beta chain features in type 1 diabetes. The CDR3 is 13 amino acids. Per the germline V gene, CDR1 is GTSNPN and CDR2 is SVGIG (reference sequence). V was pared by 4 bases and J by 8 bases, with 15 bases between. Reverse transcription of all isolated RNA meant that expressed TCRB transcripts were sequenced. Some clones are missing from TCRdb's copy, which holds only in-frame ones; the method was immunoSEQ multiplex PCR. The profile covers hundreds of thousands of clones, with around 28% appearing a single time and roughly 0.066% taken by the ten largest. General study results and limits: cDNA sequencing could over-represent cells with high TCR expression. Researchers reported that naive, central memory and Treg TCRB repertoires appeared more similar in patients than in healthy donors.

Each of the sorted populations had a purity greater than 95%. Details on this clone: What it recognizes is unknown.

The chain carries TRBV30 and TRBJ1-5; maybe TRBD1 (6 bases). The sequenced sample consisted of naive CD4+ T cells from blood. The sequence was collected from a man between 18 and 29 years old in good health. CDR3 nucleotides: TGTGCCTGGACTACCACGGGGGGCGAGCCCCAGCATTTT. Translated, it gives CAWTTTGGEPQHF.